Listed below are T cell receptor beta chains from one sample, sequenced in a study of relationships among human T cell subsets. A single record per CDR3 protein comes from TCRdb applying MiXCR to the multiplex PCR reads. The sample has about 5,000 distinct CDR3 sequences; 50% to 70% are singletons. The sample taken for sequencing was CD8+ T cells sorted from blood. The receptors come from a man aged 40-49 years in good health. CDR3s include the opening cysteine and the closing phenylalanine or tryptophan. D genes are given only for firm matches. Only some rows state a clone size, as once, few, many or a class for expanded clones.

j_call d_call clone_size v_call cdr3_aa cdr3_nt
TRBJ1-6 TRBD1 NA TRBV27 CATGTGNSPLHF TGTGCCACCGGGACAGGGAATTCACCCCTCCACTTT
TRBJ2-7 NA NA TRBV7-9 CASSGPGVNREGTYEQYF TGTGCCAGCAGCGGTCCTGGGGTGAACAGGGAGGGGACCTACGAGCAGTACTTC
TRBJ2-3 TRBD2 few TRBV6-5 CASSWGPRLAADTQYF TGTGCCAGCAGTTGGGGTCCCCGGCTAGCGGCAGATACGCAGTATTTT
TRBJ2-1 NA few TRBV29-1 CSVLRENNEQFF TGCAGCGTCTTGAGGGAAAATAATGAGCAGTTCTTC
TRBJ2-7 TRBD2 NA TRBV7-6 CASSLDTSGSSYEQYF TGTGCCAGCAGCTTGGACACTAGCGGGAGCTCCTACGAGCAGTACTTC
TRBJ2-7 NA NA TRBV28 CASSFNGIYYEQYF TGTGCCAGCAGTTTCAACGGGATCTACTACGAGCAGTACTTC
TRBJ1-2 NA once TRBV14 CASSRTNNYGYTF TGTGCCAGCAGCCGGACGAACAACTATGGCTACACCTTC
TRBJ1-1 NA few TRBV6-1 CASSAGTFEAFF TGTGCCAGCAGTGCCGGGACGTTTGAAGCTTTCTTT
TRBJ1-2 TRBD1 once TRBV7-9 CASSFGTANYGYTF TGTGCCAGCAGCTTCGGGACAGCAAACTATGGCTACACCTTC
TRBJ2-7 TRBD2 few TRBV5-1 CASSLGGPGLAGEGPRYEQYF TGCGCCAGCAGCTTAGGGGGGCCGGGACTAGCGGGAGAGGGTCCACGGTACGAGCAGTACTTC
TRBJ2-7 TRBD1 NA TRBV27 CASRRDRDYEQYF TGTGCCAGCAGGCGGGACAGGGACTACGAGCAGTACTTC
TRBJ1-2 TRBD1 NA TRBV16 CASSPKTGDWGNYGYTF TGTGCCAGCAGCCCAAAGACAGGGGATTGGGGGAACTATGGCTACACCTTC
TRBJ2-7 NA NA TRBV11-2 CASSLEGRYLDEQYF TGTGCCAGCAGCTTAGAGGGCAGGTACTTGGACGAGCAGTACTTC
TRBJ2-5 NA NA TRBV5-4 CASSLEVRVGETQYF TGCGCCAGCAGCTTGGAGGTTAGGGTCGGCGAGACCCAGTACTTC
TRBJ2-5 NA once TRBV12-5 CASGLGGKQETQYF TGTGCTAGTGGTTTGGGCGGAAAACAAGAGACCCAGTACTTC
TRBJ2-4 TRBD2 NA TRBV27 CASSLTSGVAKNIQYF TGTGCCAGCAGCCTCACTAGCGGGGTAGCCAAAAACATTCAGTACTTC
TRBJ2-7 NA NA TRBV7-9 CASSAGTGHLYEQYF TGTGCCAGCAGCGCAGGTACGGGACACCTCTACGAGCAGTACTTC
TRBJ2-1 NA NA TRBV28 CASSLFGGYNEQFF TGTGCCAGCAGTTTATTCGGGGGCTACAATGAGCAGTTCTTC
TRBJ2-1 NA NA TRBV28 CASSFGSDFHLQFF TGTGCCAGCAGTTTTGGTTCGGACTTCCATCTCCAGTTCTTC
TRBJ2-7 NA NA TRBV4-1 CASSPGQSSYEQYF TGCGCCAGCAGTCCTGGCCAGAGCTCCTACGAGCAGTACTTC
TRBJ1-3 TRBD1 NA TRBV12-3/TRBV12-4 CASSSDRASSGNTIYF TGTGCCAGCAGCTCCGACAGGGCCTCCTCTGGAAACACCATATATTTT
TRBJ2-5 NA NA TRBV27 CASGFKKTLLDF TGTGCCAGCGGATTTAAAAAGACCCTTTTAGACTTC
TRBJ2-7 NA few TRBV12-3/TRBV12-4 CASSFSGSPTYEQYF TGTGCCAGCAGTTTCTCCGGGAGTCCAACCTACGAGCAGTACTTC
TRBJ2-1 NA NA TRBV5-6 CASSLGREQFF TGTGCCAGCAGCTTGGGGCGGGAGCAGTTCTTC
TRBJ2-3 NA NA TRBV7-8 CASSSGAGDTQYF TGTGCCAGCAGCTCCGGGGCGGGAGATACGCAGTATTTT
TRBJ2-7 NA NA TRBV14 CASSQDREPYEQYF TGTGCCAGCAGCCAAGACAGGGAACCCTACGAGCAGTACTTC
TRBJ1-5 NA NA TRBV12-3/TRBV12-4 CASSLLGSNQPQHF TGTGCCAGCAGTTTACTGGGCTCCAATCAGCCCCAGCATTTT
TRBJ2-1 NA NA TRBV14 CASSQDPRGEEQFF TGTGCCAGCAGCCAAGATCCCAGGGGCGAGGAGCAGTTCTTC
TRBJ1-5 NA few TRBV28 CASSPTPGRSPHFNQPQHF TGTGCCAGCAGTCCGACTCCGGGACGAAGTCCCCATTTCAATCAGCCCCAGCATTTT
TRBJ2-1 NA few TRBV27 CASSLILGNEQFF TGTGCCAGCAGTCTCATACTAGGGAATGAGCAGTTCTTC
TRBJ2-5 NA NA TRBV29-1 CSVLSGDNQETQYF TGCAGCGTTTTGAGCGGGGACAACCAAGAGACCCAGTACTTC
TRBJ2-5 TRBD2 NA TRBV11-2 CASSRDYRGQETQYF TGTGCCAGCAGCCGGGACTACCGGGGCCAAGAGACCCAGTACTTC
TRBJ2-1 TRBD2 NA TRBV4-1 CASSHLLADYNEQFF TGCGCCAGCAGCCACCTGCTAGCGGACTACAATGAGCAGTTCTTC
TRBJ1-4 TRBD1 NA TRBV28 CASSPRGGQLNEKLFF TGTGCCAGCAGTCCTAGAGGGGGACAGCTTAATGAAAAACTGTTTTTT
TRBJ2-3 TRBD2 once TRBV4-2 CASSGPGTSGNSDTQYF TGTGCCAGTTCAGGCCCCGGGACTAGCGGGAACTCAGATACGCAGTATTTT
TRBJ2-1 NA large TRBV11-2 CASSLSSVNEQFF TGTGCCAGCAGCTTGTCTAGCGTCAATGAGCAGTTCTTC
TRBJ1-4 NA NA TRBV7-9 CASSLGKVANEKLFF TGTGCCAGCAGCTTAGGCAAGGTTGCGAATGAAAAACTGTTTTTT
TRBJ2-7 TRBD1 once TRBV27 CASSPGTGYEQYF TGTGCCAGCAGTCCCGGGACAGGGTACGAGCAGTACTTC
TRBJ1-4 TRBD1 NA TRBV12-3/TRBV12-4 CASTEQGPNEKLFF TGTGCCAGCACGGAACAGGGGCCTAATGAAAAACTGTTTTTT
TRBJ2-7 NA NA TRBV28 CASSSGYEQYF TGTGCCAGCAGTTCAGGGTACGAGCAGTACTTC
TRBJ2-3 TRBD1 NA TRBV5-4 CASSPGQLGTDTQYF TGCGCCAGCAGCCCGGGACAGTTGGGCACAGATACGCAGTATTTT